This T cell receptor beta chain was recovered during a study of blood T cell repertoires in COVID-19. The repertoire was sequenced with immunoSEQ multiplex PCR; TCRdb's copy has only in-frame clones and lacks some. The table includes 45,000 to 50,000 clones, roughly 88% detected once. The ends were cut back, 0 bases at V and 4 bases at J, with 8 bases in the middle. The CDR3 contains 14 residues. Germline V gene lookup returns CDR1 SGDLS and CDR2 YYNGEE. The sequence derives from a woman of 80 years or more with COVID-19, enrolled during active disease. Sequenced material: peripheral blood. This rearrangement joins TRBV9 to TRBJ1-5; D gene ambiguous. DNA of the CDR3: TGTGCCAGCAGCGTAGGAGGGCCTAATCAGCCCCAGCATTTT. Residues: CASSVGGPNQPQHF.